This T cell receptor beta chain appears in the sequencing data of a study of blood T cells in healthy people across ages. A J-beta primer mix and a sample-barcoded 5' primer were used in a second PCR of roughly 6 to 12 cycles. Every sample returned 2.5 million or more CDR3-containing paired-end reads. In TCRdb, the 5' RACE reads were re-called with MiXCR into one record per CDR3 protein. This sample has hundreds of thousands of distinct CDR3 sequences, with 20% to 25% found just once. Broader study findings: While age rose, TCR beta diversity per million T cells dropped in a roughly linear way.

On this clonotype: Its target is not known.

V shed 2 bases and J shed 5 bases, with 11 bases lying between them. CDR1 SGHRS and CDR2 YFSETQ come from the germline V gene. This CDR3 comprises 14 residues. The sample also formed part of further work on T cells of mothers and their children.

The TCR sequence derives from a boy aged 10-17 years in good health. The rearrangement joins TRBV5-1 to TRBJ2-1; D is perhaps TRBD2 (6 bases). The sequencing sample was made of blood. As DNA, the CDR3 is TGCGCCAGCAGCTTTAGAGGACTAAACAATGAGCAGTTCTTC. It codes for CASSFRGLNNEQFF.